This T cell receptor (beta chain) was recorded in a study of blood T cell repertoires in COVID-19. In the source study's methods: Cell counts per sample came from amplifying reference gene primers. The table came from immunoSEQ multiplex PCR; TCRdb's copy has only in-frame clones and leaves some out. From that table come the V and J calls and clone size; the DNA was used to work out D and trimming. Of around 250,000 clones detected, 80% to 90% appear once; the ten largest clones hold over 3%. In regard to this clone: Mismatch with germline at one junction end may stem from a read error.

Participant ages covered roughly 18 to 89 years across 25 or so US areas. Germline V gene data show CDR1 as SSHAT and CDR2 as FNYEAQ (reference sequence). CDR3 length: 15 residues. The TCR sequence derives from a woman aged 35 to 49 who had been exposed to COVID-19. The sequenced sample was PBMCs or T cells enriched from blood (not recorded which). The chain employs TRBV7-7 and TRBJ2-1; 8 bases match TRBD2. Written as DNA, the CDR3 is TGTGCTAGCAGCGCAAGCGGGAGCGGTGTTAATGAGCAGTTCTTC. Amino acids: CASSASGSGVNEQFF.